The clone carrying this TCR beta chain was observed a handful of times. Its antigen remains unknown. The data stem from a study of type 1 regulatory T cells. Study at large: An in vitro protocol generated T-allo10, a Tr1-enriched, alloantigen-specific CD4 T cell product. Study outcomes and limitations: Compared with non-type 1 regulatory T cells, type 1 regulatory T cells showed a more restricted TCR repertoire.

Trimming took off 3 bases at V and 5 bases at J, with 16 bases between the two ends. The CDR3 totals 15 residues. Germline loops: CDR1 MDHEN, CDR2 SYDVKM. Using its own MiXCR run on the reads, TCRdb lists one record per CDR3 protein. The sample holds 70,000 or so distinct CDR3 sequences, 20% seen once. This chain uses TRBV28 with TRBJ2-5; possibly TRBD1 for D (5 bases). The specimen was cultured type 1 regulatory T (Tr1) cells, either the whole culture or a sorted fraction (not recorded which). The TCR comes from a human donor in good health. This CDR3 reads CASSFYRSTQETQYF. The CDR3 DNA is TGTGCCAGCAGTTTCTACAGGTCCACTCAGGAGACCCAGTACTTC.